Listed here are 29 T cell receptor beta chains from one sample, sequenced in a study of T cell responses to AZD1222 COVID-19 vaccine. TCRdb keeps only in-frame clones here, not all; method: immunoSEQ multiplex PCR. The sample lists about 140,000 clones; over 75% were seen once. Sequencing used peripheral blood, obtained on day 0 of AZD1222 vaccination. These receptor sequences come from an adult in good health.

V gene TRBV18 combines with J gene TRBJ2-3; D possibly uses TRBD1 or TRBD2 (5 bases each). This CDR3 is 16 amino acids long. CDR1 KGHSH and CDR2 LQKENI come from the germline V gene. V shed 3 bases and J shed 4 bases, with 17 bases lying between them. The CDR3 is CASSPSPGAPPDTQYF. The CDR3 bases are TGTGCCAGCTCACCGTCTCCCGGGGCGCCCCCAGATACGCAGTATTTT.

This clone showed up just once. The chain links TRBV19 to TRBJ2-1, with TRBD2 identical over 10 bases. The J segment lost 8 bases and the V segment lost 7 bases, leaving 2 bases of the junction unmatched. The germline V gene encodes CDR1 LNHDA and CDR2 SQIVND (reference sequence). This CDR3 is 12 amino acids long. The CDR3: CASTSGSYEQFF. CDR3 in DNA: TGTGCCAGTACTAGCGGGAGCTATGAGCAGTTCTTC.

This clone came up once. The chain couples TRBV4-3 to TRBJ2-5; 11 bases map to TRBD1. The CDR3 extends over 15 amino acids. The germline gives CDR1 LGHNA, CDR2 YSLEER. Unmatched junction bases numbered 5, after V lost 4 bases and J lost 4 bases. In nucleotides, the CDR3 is TGCGCCAGCAGCCGTACCGGGACAGGGGGAGAGACCCAGTACTTC. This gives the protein CASSRTGTGGETQYF.

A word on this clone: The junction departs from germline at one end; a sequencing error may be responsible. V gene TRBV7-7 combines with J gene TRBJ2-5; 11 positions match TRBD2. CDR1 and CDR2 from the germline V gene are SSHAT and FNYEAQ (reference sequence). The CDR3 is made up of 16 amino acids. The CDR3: CASSLLAGVRQETQYF. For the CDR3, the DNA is TGTGCTAGCAGCTTACTAGCGGGAGTACGGCAAGAGACCCAGTACTTC.

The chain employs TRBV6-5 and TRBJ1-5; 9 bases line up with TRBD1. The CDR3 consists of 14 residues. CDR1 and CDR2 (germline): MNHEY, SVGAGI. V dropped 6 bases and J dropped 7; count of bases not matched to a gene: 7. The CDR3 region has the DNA TGTGCCAGCAGGGGGGTACAGGGGGCCCAGCCCCAGCATTTT. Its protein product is CASRGVQGAQPQHF.

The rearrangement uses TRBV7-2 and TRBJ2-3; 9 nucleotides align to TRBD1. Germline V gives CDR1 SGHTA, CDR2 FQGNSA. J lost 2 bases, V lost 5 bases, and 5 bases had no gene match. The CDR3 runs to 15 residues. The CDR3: CASSPRTGATDTQYF. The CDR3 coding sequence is TGTGCCAGCAGCCCTCGGACAGGGGCCACAGATACGCAGTATTTT. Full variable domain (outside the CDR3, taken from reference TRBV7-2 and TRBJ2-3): GAGVSQSPSNKVTEKGKDVELRCDPISGHTALYWYRQSLGQGLEFLIYFQGNSAPDKSGLPSDRFSAERTGGSVSTLTIQRTQQEDSAVYLCASSPRTGATDTQYFGPGTRLTVL.

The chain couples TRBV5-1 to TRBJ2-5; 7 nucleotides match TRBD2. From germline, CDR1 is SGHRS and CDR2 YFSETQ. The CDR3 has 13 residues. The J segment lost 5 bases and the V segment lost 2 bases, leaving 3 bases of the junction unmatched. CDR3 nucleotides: TGCGCCAGCAGCTTTGCGGGAGAGGAGACCCAGTACTTC. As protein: CASSFAGEETQYF.

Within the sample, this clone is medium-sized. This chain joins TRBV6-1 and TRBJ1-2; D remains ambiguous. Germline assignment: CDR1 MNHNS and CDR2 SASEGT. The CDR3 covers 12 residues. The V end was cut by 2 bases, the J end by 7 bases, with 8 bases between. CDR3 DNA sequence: TGTGCCAGCAGTGAATCGCCGGCTGGCTACACCTTC. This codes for CASSESPAGYTF.

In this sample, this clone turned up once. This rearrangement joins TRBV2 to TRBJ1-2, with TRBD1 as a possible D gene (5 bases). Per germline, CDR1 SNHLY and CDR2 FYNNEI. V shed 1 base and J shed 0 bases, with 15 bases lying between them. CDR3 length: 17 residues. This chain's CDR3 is CASSEVPAGLANYGYTF. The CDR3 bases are TGTGCCAGCAGTGAAGTCCCCGCAGGGCTAGCTAACTATGGCTACACCTTC.

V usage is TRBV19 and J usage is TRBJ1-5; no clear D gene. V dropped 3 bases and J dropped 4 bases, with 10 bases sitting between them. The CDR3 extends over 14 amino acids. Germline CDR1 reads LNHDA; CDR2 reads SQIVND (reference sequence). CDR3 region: CASSMRNGNQPQHF. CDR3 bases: TGTGCCAGTAGTATGCGGAATGGAAATCAGCCCCAGCATTTT.

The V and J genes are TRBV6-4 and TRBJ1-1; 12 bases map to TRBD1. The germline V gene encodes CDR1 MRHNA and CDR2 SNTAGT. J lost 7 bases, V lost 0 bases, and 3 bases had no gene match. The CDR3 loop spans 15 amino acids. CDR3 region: CASSDSGQGADEAFF. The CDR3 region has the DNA TGTGCCAGCAGTGACTCGGGACAGGGGGCTGATGAAGCTTTCTTT.

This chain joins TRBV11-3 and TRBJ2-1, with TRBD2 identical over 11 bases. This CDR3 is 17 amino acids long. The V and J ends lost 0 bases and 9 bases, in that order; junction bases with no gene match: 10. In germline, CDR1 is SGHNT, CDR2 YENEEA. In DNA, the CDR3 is TGTGCCAGCAGCTTAGATAGGGTCTTAGCGGGAGGGGGTGAGCAGTTCTTC. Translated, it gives CASSLDRVLAGGGEQFF.

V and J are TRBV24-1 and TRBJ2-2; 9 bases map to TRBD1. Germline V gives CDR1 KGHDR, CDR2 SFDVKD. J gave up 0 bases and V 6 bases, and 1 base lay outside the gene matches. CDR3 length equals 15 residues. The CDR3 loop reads CATSRQGANTGELFF. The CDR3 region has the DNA TGTGCCACCAGTAGACAGGGGGCGAACACCGGGGAGCTGTTTTTT.

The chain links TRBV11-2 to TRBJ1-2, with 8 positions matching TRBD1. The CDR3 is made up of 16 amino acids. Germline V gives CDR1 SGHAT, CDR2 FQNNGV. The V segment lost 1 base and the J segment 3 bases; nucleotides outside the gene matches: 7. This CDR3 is CASSLGRGRADYGYTF. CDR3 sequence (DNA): TGTGCCAGCAGCTTAGGCAGGGGGCGCGCAGACTATGGCTACACCTTC.

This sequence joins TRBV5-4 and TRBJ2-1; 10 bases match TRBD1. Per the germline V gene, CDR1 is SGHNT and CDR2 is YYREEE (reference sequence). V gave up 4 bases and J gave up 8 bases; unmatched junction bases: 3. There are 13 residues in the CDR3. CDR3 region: CASSRDRGHEQFF. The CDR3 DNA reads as TGTGCCAGCAGCAGAGACAGGGGGCATGAGCAGTTCTTC.

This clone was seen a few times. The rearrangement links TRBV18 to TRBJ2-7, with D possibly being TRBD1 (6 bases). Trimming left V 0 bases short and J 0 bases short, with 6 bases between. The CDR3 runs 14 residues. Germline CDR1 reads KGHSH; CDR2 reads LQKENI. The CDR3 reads CASSPPDSSYEQYF. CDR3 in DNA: TGTGCCAGCTCACCACCGGACAGCTCCTACGAGCAGTACTTC.

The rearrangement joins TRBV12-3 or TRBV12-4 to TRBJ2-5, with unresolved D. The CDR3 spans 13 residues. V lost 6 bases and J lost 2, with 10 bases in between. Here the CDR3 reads CASSPVEQETQYF. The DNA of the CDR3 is TGTGCCAGCAGCCCAGTGGAGCAAGAGACCCAGTACTTC.

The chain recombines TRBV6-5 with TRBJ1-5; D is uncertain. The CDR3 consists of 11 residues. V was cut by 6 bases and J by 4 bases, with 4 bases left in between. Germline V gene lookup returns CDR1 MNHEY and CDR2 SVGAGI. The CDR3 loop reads CASRANQPQHF. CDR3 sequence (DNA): TGTGCCAGCAGAGCTAATCAGCCCCAGCATTTT.

CDR3 sequence: CAWRGTGLNEKLFF. For the CDR3, the DNA is TGTGCCTGGAGAGGGACAGGCCTTAATGAAAAACTGTTTTTT. The chain joins TRBV30 to TRBJ1-4; 8 bases are a match to TRBD1. The CDR3 consists of 14 residues. CDR1 is GTSNPN and CDR2 is SVGIG in the germline V gene (reference sequence). The V gene end was trimmed by 3 bases and the J gene end by 4 bases; junction bases not matched to a gene: 4. Combining the CDR3 with reference TRBV30 and TRBJ1-4 gives the whole variable domain SQTIHQWPATLVQPVGSPLSLECTVEGTSNPNLYWYRQAAGRGLQLLFYSVGIGQISSEVPQNLSASRPQDRQFILSSKKLLLSDSGFYLCAWRGTGLNEKLFFGSGTQLSVL.

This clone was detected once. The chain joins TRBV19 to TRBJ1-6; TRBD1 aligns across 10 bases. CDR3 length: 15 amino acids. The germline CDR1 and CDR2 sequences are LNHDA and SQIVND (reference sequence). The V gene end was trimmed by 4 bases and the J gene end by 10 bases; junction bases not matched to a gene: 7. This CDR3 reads CASSTTGGASSPLHF. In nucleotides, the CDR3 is TGTGCCAGTAGTACGACAGGGGGCGCAAGCTCACCCCTCCACTTT.

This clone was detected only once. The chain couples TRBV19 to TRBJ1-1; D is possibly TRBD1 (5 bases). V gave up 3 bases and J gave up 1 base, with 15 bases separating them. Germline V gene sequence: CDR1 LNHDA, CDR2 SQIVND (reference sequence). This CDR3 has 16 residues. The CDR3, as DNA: TGTGCCAGTAGTATGAAAGGGGAGGGGCCGAACACTGAAGCTTTCTTT. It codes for CASSMKGEGPNTEAFF.

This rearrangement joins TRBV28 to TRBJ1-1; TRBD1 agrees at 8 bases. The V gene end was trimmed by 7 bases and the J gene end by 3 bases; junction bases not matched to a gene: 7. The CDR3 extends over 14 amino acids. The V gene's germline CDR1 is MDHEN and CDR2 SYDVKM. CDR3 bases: TGTGCCAGCACTTGGCAGGGGGCGGACACTGAAGCTTTCTTT. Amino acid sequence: CASTWQGADTEAFF.

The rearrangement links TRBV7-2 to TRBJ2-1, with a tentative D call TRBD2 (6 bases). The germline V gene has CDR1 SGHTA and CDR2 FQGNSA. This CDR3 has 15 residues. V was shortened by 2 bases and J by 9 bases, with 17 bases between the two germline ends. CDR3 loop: CASSLTLPSVSEQFF. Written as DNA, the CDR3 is TGTGCCAGCAGCTTAACGCTGCCTAGCGTCAGTGAGCAGTTCTTC.

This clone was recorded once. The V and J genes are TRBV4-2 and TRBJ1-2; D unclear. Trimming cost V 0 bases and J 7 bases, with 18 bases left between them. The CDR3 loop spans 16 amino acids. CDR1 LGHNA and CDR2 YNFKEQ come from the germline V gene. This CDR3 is CASSQDSGGPLGGYTF. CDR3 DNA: TGTGCCAGCAGCCAAGATAGCGGAGGACCACTGGGTGGCTACACCTTC.

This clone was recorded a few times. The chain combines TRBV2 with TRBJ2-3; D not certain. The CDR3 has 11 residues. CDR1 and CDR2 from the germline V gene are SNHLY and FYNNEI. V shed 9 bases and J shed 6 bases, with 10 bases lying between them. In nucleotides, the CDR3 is TGTGCCAGAGAGGTAACTGATACGCAGTATTTT. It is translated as CAREVTDTQYF.

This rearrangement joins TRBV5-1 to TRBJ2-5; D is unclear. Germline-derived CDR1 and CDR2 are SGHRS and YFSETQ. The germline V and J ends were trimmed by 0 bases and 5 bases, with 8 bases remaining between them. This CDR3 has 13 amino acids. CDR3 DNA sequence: TGCGCCAGCAGCTTGGCGGACCGGGAGACCCAGTACTTC. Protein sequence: CASSLADRETQYF.

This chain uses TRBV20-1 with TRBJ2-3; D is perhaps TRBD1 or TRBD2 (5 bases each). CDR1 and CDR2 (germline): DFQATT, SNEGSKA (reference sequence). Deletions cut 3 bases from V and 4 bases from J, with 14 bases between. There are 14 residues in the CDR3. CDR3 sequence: CSASDIRGPDTQYF. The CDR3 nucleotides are TGCAGTGCTAGTGACATCCGGGGACCAGATACGCAGTATTTT.

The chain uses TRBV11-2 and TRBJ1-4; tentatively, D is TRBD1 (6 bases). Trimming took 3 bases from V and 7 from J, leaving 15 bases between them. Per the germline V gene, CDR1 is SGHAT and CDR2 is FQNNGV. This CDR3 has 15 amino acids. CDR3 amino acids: CASSFTGIGTEKLFF. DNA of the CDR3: TGTGCCAGCAGCTTTACAGGGATAGGGACTGAAAAACTGTTTTTT. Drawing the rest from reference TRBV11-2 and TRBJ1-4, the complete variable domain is EAGVAQSPRYKIIEKRQSVAFWCNPISGHATLYWYQQILGQGPKLLIQFQNNGVVDDSQLPKDRFSAERLKGVDSTLKIQPAKLEDSAVYLCASSFTGIGTEKLFFGSGTQLSVL.

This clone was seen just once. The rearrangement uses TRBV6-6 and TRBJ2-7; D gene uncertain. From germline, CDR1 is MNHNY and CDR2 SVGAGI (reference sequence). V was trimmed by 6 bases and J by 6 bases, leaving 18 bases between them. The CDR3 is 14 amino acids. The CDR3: CASSPLTSRAEQYF. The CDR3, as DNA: TGTGCCAGCAGCCCGCTGACTTCTCGGGCCGAGCAGTACTTC.